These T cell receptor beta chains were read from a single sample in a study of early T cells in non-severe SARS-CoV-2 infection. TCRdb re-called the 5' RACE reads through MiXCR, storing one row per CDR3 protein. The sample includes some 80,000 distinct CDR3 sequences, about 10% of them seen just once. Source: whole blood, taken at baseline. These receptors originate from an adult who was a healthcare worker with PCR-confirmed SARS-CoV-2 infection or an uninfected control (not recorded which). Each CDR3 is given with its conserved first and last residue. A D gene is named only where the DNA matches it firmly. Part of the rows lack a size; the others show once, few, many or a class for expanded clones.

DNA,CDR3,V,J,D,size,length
TGTGCCAGCTCGGCGGACAGGGCTCAGCCCCAGCATTTT,CASSADRAQPQHF,TRBV6-5,TRBJ1-5,TRBD1,.,13
TGTGCCAGCAGTTTGGCAGGGCTGAGGGAGACCCAGTACTTC,CASSLAGLRETQYF,TRBV27,TRBJ2-5,.,.,14
TGCAGTGCTAGTCGGACTAGCGGGATCACTGAGCAGTTCTTC,CSASRTSGITEQFF,TRBV20-1,TRBJ2-1,TRBD2,.,14
TGTGCCGGGGGACGGACTGCGAACACCGGGGAGCTGTTTTTT,CAGGRTANTGELFF,TRBV6-2/TRBV6-3,TRBJ2-2,.,many,14
TGTGCCAGCAGTGAAGCGCACTTGGGGTACGAGCAGTACTTC,CASSEAHLGYEQYF,TRBV2,TRBJ2-7,.,few,14
TGTGCCAGCAGTTTCCCCAGGGCAGGCGAGCAGTACTTC,CASSFPRAGEQYF,TRBV12-3/TRBV12-4,TRBJ2-7,.,.,13
TGTGCCAGCAGCTTGGGGCCAGATTACGAGCAGTACTTC,CASSLGPDYEQYF,TRBV5-4,TRBJ2-7,.,.,13
TGTGCCAGCAGCAAACACCCGGGACAGTCGGGGACCGGGGAGCTGTTTTTT,CASSKHPGQSGTGELFF,TRBV7-3,TRBJ2-2,TRBD1,many,17
TGTGCCAGCAGCTCGGACAGGCGGGCCACCAAGGAGCTGTTTTTT,CASSSDRRATKELFF,TRBV7-9,TRBJ2-2,TRBD1,many,15
TGTGCCAGTAGTATTGGCAGGTCCGCCTACGAGCAGTACTTC,CASSIGRSAYEQYF,TRBV19,TRBJ2-7,.,many,14
TGTGCCAGCAGCGTGCGGCAGGGACCTGCTGGGGCCAACGTCCTGACTTTC,CASSVRQGPAGANVLTF,TRBV9,TRBJ2-6,.,many,17
TGTGCCAGCAGCCCGACTAGCAGTGAGCAGTTCTTC,CASSPTSSEQFF,TRBV7-9,TRBJ2-1,TRBD2,few,12
TGTGCCAGCTCGGAAAGACAGGGCACCCTCCACTTT,CASSERQGTLHF,TRBV18,TRBJ1-6,TRBD1,few,12
TGCAGTGCTACCCAGGGCGGACAGACGAATTTT,CSATQGGQTNF,TRBV20-1,TRBJ2-3,.,many,11
TGCGCCAGCACCGACAGGGGTACTGCCTACGAGCAGTACTTC,CASTDRGTAYEQYF,TRBV5-1,TRBJ2-7,TRBD1,few,14
TGCAGTGCTTCAGATCCCTTTGGGGGTTCCTACAATGAGCAGTTCTTC,CSASDPFGGSYNEQFF,TRBV20-1,TRBJ2-1,.,.,16
TGTGCCAGCAGTTCCCTGACAGGTTCTTGGGATACGCAGTATTTT,CASSSLTGSWDTQYF,TRBV28,TRBJ2-3,.,few,15
TGTGCCAGCAGTGAGGGCCCCCTGAGGGAAGAGACCCAGTACTTC,CASSEGPLREETQYF,TRBV6-1,TRBJ2-5,.,.,15
TGTGCCAGTACTACGGGACTAGCGGGAGCCGGGGAGCTGTTTTTT,CASTTGLAGAGELFF,TRBV19,TRBJ2-2,TRBD2,few,15
TGCAGCGTTGACTACGGGGGTACCGGGGAGCTGTTTTTT,CSVDYGGTGELFF,TRBV29-1,TRBJ2-2,.,.,13
TGCGCCAGCAGCTCCAAAGGGACAGGGCAGGGACCCCTCCACTTT,CASSSKGTGQGPLHF,TRBV5-1,TRBJ1-6,TRBD1,.,15
TGCGCCAGCAGCTTAAGTTGGCGGGACCCAGATACGCAGTATTTT,CASSLSWRDPDTQYF,TRBV5-1,TRBJ2-3,.,once,15
TGTGCCAGCAGTGAAAAGCCTAGCGGGAGTGTGCAGTTCTTC,CASSEKPSGSVQFF,TRBV6-1,TRBJ2-1,TRBD2,.,14
TGTGCCAGCAGACCCACCCGGGACAGGGTACTCTACGAGCAGTACTTC,CASRPTRDRVLYEQYF,TRBV28,TRBJ2-7,TRBD1,few,16
TGTGCCAGCTCACAAACACGGGACAGGGGAGGCGAGCAGTACTTC,CASSQTRDRGGEQYF,TRBV18,TRBJ2-7,TRBD1,few,15
TGTGCCAGCAGCTTAGTGCGCATTAGCGGGGGTACAAGCTCCTACGAGCAGTACTTC,CASSLVRISGGTSSYEQYF,TRBV7-6,TRBJ2-7,TRBD2,.,19
TGTGCCAGTACAACTCCCGGACAGGGATTAAGCGGGGAGCTGTTTTTT,CASTTPGQGLSGELFF,TRBV19,TRBJ2-2,TRBD1,.,16
TGTGCCACAACTAGCACGGGAGGCCGGAGAGGTGGTACAGATACGCAGTATTTT,CATTSTGGRRGGTDTQYF,TRBV10-3,TRBJ2-3,TRBD2,once,18
TGTGCCAGCAGCCTATGGGGGGGAGACGAGCAGTACTTC,CASSLWGGDEQYF,TRBV2,TRBJ2-7,TRBD2,.,13
TGTGCCAGCAGCCAAGATCCCAGCTCTGGAAACACCATATATTTT,CASSQDPSSGNTIYF,TRBV3-1,TRBJ1-3,.,.,15
TGTGCCAGCAGTTTACCCACTCGACTAGCGGGAGAAGATGAGCAGTTCTTC,CASSLPTRLAGEDEQFF,TRBV28,TRBJ2-1,TRBD2,once,17
TGCAGTGCTAGCCGGACTAGCGGTACCTACGAGCAGTACTTC,CSASRTSGTYEQYF,TRBV20-1,TRBJ2-7,TRBD2,many,14
TGTGCCAGCAGCTTATCGGGCGGGTCGTTCACAGATACGCAGTATTTT,CASSLSGGSFTDTQYF,TRBV11-2,TRBJ2-3,.,.,16
TGTGCCAGCAGCGCCACTAGCGGTCGGGGCAATGAGCAGTTCTTC,CASSATSGRGNEQFF,TRBV7-6,TRBJ2-1,TRBD2,many,15
TGTGCCAGCAGCCCTCAGACTAGCGGGAGAAGAGCCACCTACGAGCAGTACTTC,CASSPQTSGRRATYEQYF,TRBV7-2,TRBJ2-7,TRBD2,few,18
TGTGCCAGCAGCCCACAATGGATGGGTGGCGGCTACACCTTC,CASSPQWMGGGYTF,TRBV7-2,TRBJ1-2,.,many,14
TGCGCCAGCAGTGAAAAGACAGGGTCCGGGGAGCTGTTTTTT,CASSEKTGSGELFF,TRBV10-1,TRBJ2-2,TRBD1,.,14
TGTGCCAGCGTCAGGGGCTACGAGCAGTACTTC,CASVRGYEQYF,TRBV27,TRBJ2-7,.,.,11
TGTGCCAGCAGTTACCGCACAGATACGCAGTATTTT,CASSYRTDTQYF,TRBV6-6,TRBJ2-3,.,few,12
TGTGCCAGCAGCTTGGGGGGGGAGGCAGATACGCAGTATTTT,CASSLGGEADTQYF,TRBV5-4,TRBJ2-3,.,few,14
TGTGCCATCAGTCAAACAGGGGACACAGATACGCAGTATTTT,CAISQTGDTDTQYF,TRBV10-3,TRBJ2-3,TRBD1,.,14
TGCGCCAGCAGCTTGGGATGGGACACGGACGCTGGGCAGTACTTC,CASSLGWDTDAGQYF,TRBV5-1,TRBJ2-7,.,few,15
TGTGCCAGTAGTTCCCGAGACACCGGGGAGCTGTTTTTT,CASSSRDTGELFF,TRBV19,TRBJ2-2,.,few,13
TGTGCCAGCAGCCAATACTGGACAGGGAGGTCCGGGGAGCTGTTTTTT,CASSQYWTGRSGELFF,TRBV4-2,TRBJ2-2,TRBD1,few,16
TGTGCCAGCAGCTTACTGGGACAGACCTACGAGCAGTACTTC,CASSLLGQTYEQYF,TRBV7-9,TRBJ2-7,TRBD1,.,14
TGTGCCAGCAGCCCGGACCGCACCTATGGCTACACCTTC,CASSPDRTYGYTF,TRBV7-9,TRBJ1-2,.,many,13
TGCAGTGCCCTTGGACAGGGGGAACGGGACTATGGCTACACCTTC,CSALGQGERDYGYTF,TRBV20-1,TRBJ1-2,TRBD1,few,15
TGTGCCAGCAGCTTGACTAGCGGGAGACTTAGGAATGAGCAGTTCTTC,CASSLTSGRLRNEQFF,TRBV7-2,TRBJ2-1,TRBD2,many,16
TGCGCCAGCAGCTCCACAGGCCCTCCGGAGTACTTC,CASSSTGPPEYF,TRBV5-1,TRBJ2-7,.,.,12
TGTGCCAGCAGCTTAGCGGGACTAGCTGGCGAGACCCAGTACTTC,CASSLAGLAGETQYF,TRBV7-2,TRBJ2-5,TRBD2,few,15